The 3 T cell receptor beta chains given below trace back to one sample, sequenced in a study of blood T cell repertoires in COVID-19. Some clones are missing from TCRdb's copy, which holds only in-frame ones; the method was immunoSEQ multiplex PCR. The sample records tens of thousands of clones, around four fifths being singletons. The sequencing input was peripheral blood. The source of these receptors is a man between 65 and 79 years old with acute or convalescent COVID-19.

The chain recombines TRBV6-6 with TRBJ2-1, with TRBD2 matching over 8 bases. The CDR3 has 14 residues. Germline CDR1 and CDR2: MNHNY and SVGAGI (reference sequence). V dropped 2 bases and J dropped 7; count of bases not matched to a gene: 4. As DNA, the CDR3 is TGTGCCAGCAGTTACCGGCGGGGGGTTAATGAGCAGTTCTTC. Protein product: CASSYRRGVNEQFF.

The V gene is TRBV19, the J gene TRBJ1-1; D gene uncertain. This CDR3 contains 12 residues. Between the trimmed V and J ends, which lost 9 bases and 3 bases, there was a span of 11 bases. The V gene's germline CDR1 is LNHDA and CDR2 SQIVND (reference sequence). The CDR3 nucleotides read TGTGCCAGAGACAAATCAGACACTGAAGCTTTCTTT. Its translation is CARDKSDTEAFF.

This chain uses TRBV11-2 with TRBJ2-5; D is possibly TRBD1 (5 bases). This CDR3 is 16 amino acids long. V was cut by 0 bases and J by 5 bases, with 16 bases left in between. Germline V gene sequence: CDR1 SGHAT, CDR2 FQNNGV. The CDR3 DNA reads TGTGCCAGCAGCTTAGATCTGGTCTGGGGCGAGGAGACCCAGTACTTC. Protein product: CASSLDLVWGEETQYF.